Listed below are T cell receptor beta chains from one sample, sequenced in a study of blood T cell repertoires in COVID-19. The repertoire was sequenced with immunoSEQ multiplex PCR; TCRdb's copy has only in-frame clones and lacks some. This table holds roughly 50,000 clones, 85% found once. The sequencing input was peripheral blood. The receptors derive from a man in his 60s with acute or convalescent COVID-19. Both conserved end residues are part of each CDR3. Fields, in order: V gene, CDR3 protein.

>TRBV7-8
CAAPGGRASGELFF
>TRBV18
CASSRTGVRQPQHF
>TRBV7-9
CASSLAQGSNEQFF
>TRBV6-5
CASGAGGPPGETQYF
>TRBV11-2
CASSLGGTYQETQYF
>TRBV23-1
CASPRPVCGRAYEQYF
>TRBV29-1
CSVEVRDTYEQYF
>TRBV7-8
CASSPTSSDYNEQFF
>TRBV5-1
CASSLRPGTGGDEQFF
>TRBV6-6
CASSRQGGTEAFF
>TRBV28
CASTMEDSYGYTF
>TRBV19
CASSPRSGGGYEQYF
>TRBV5-1
CASSPLAGTGEQFF
>TRBV28
CASTWGGNTEAFF
>TRBV27
CASSSRTRSDEQYF
>TRBV7-8
CASSPLRAGNYEQYF
>TRBV25-1
CASSEGSGGRTGELFF
>TRBV27
CASSGGTGGEGEQYF
>TRBV29-1
CSVRLAGGSYEQYF
>TRBV28
CASSSPDRNTIYF
>TRBV2
CASSDYRLETQYF
>TRBV5-4
CASSHWDKDEKLFF
>TRBV27
CASSPGRGSGNQPQHF
>TRBV2
CASTNRANPLHF
>TRBV2
CASIMTAENTEAFF
>TRBV4-1
CASSQAVTGVGAQYF
>TRBV24-1
CATSESGRAGYGEQFF
>TRBV28
CASSFDRLRGTDTQYF
>TRBV11-2
CASSLVQAGYNEQFF
>TRBV5-5
CASSLVLAGGGGDTQYF
>TRBV7-5
CVRSLVKESGRLHSTDTQYF
>TRBV28
CASSSGGLLEQYF
>TRBV7-2
CASIRQGPGELFF
>TRBV28
CASRVEGQPQHF
>TRBV15
CATSESRGYGYTF
>TRBV7-8
CASSLGGGAGTGELFF
>TRBV9
CASGGRADTEAFF
>TRBV14
CASSRGRMEPQHF
>TRBV10-3
CAIRSPMITEAFF
>TRBV11-3
CASSLGSGGGTGELFF